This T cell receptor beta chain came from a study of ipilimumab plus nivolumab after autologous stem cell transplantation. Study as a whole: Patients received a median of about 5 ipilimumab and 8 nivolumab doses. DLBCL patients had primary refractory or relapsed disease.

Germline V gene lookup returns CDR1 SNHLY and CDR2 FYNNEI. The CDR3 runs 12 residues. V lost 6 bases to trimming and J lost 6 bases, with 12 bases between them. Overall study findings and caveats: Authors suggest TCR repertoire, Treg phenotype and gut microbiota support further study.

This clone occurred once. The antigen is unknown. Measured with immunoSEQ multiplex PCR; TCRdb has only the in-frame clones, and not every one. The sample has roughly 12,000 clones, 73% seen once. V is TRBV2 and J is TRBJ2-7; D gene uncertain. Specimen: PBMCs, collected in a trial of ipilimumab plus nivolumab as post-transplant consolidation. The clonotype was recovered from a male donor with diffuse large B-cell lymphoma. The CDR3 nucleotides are TGTGCCAGCAGCAGAAACAGCGTCGAGCAGTACTTC. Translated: CASSRNSVEQYF.